The 9 T cell receptor beta chains below were found in one sample sequenced in a study of control samples from healthy donors and cancer patients. Sequencing used immunoSEQ multiplex PCR; TCRdb keeps in-frame clones, though not all of them. The table lists 100,000 to 150,000 clones, just over 90% of them singletons. The sequenced sample consisted of PBMCs. Every receptor here comes from a man in his fifties or sixties with head and neck cancer.

J is TRBJ1-2 and V is TRBV5-8, with TRBD1 matching over 7 bases. Germline CDR1 is SGHTS and CDR2 is YDEGEE. The CDR3 is 15 residues long. The trim removed 4 bases at V and 3 bases at J, leaving 9 bases unmatched. The CDR3 spells CASSPEGAWDYGYTF. The CDR3 region has the DNA TGTGCCAGCAGCCCCGAGGGGGCGTGGGACTATGGCTACACCTTC.

The V call is TRBV7-9, the J call TRBJ1-1; no reliable D call. Between the trimmed V and J ends, which lost 2 bases and 2 bases, there was a span of 9 bases. CDR1 SEHNR and CDR2 FQNEAQ come from the germline V gene (reference sequence). The CDR3 runs to 14 residues. The CDR3 region is CASSLSWGNTEAFF. The CDR3 DNA is TGTGCCAGCAGCTTATCCTGGGGAAACACTGAAGCTTTCTTT.

V is TRBV7-9 and J is TRBJ2-1; D gene uncertain. Trimming took 1 base from V and 8 from J, leaving 9 bases between them. The CDR3 runs 13 residues. CDR1 and CDR2 from the germline V gene are SEHNR and FQNEAQ (reference sequence). CDR3 bases: TGTGCCAGCAGCTTAGGTGGGGTTTATGAGCAGTTCTTC. This sequence encodes CASSLGGVYEQFF. Complete variable domain (other parts from reference TRBV7-9 and TRBJ2-1): DTGVSQNPRHKITKRGQNVTFRCDPISEHNRLYWYRQTLGQGPEFLTYFQNEAQLEKSRLLSDRFSAERPKGSFSTLEIQRTEQGDSAMYLCASSLGGVYEQFFGPGTRLTVL.

The CDR3: CASSPRASGESYNEQFF. CDR3 nucleotide sequence: TGTGCCAGCTCACCGAGGGCTAGCGGGGAGTCCTACAATGAGCAGTTCTTC. This rearrangement joins TRBV5-5 to TRBJ2-1; 9 bases line up with TRBD2. The germline gives CDR1 SGHKS, CDR2 YYEKEE (reference sequence). This CDR3 has 17 residues. Trimming at V came to 7 bases and at J to 1 base, leaving 12 bases not matched to a gene.

This rearrangement joins TRBV13 to TRBJ2-3; no clear D gene. The CDR3 sequence is 14 residues long. V was trimmed by 2 bases and J by 5 bases, leaving 11 bases between them. In germline, CDR1 is PRHDT, CDR2 FYEKMQ (reference sequence). The CDR3 bases are TGTGCCAGCAGCTTAAGTCTAGTGATAGATACGCAGTATTTT. Translated, it gives CASSLSLVIDTQYF.

This chain connects TRBV29-1 to TRBJ2-7; D remains ambiguous. This CDR3 has 15 amino acids. CDR1 and CDR2 (germline): SQVTM, ANQGSEA. Trimming removed 5 bases from V and 4 bases from J, with 21 bases in between. This chain's CDR3 is CSVQPDIGRPYEQYF. The CDR3 DNA reads as TGCAGCGTTCAACCCGACATCGGCAGGCCATACGAGCAGTACTTC.

This chain connects TRBV3-1 (or the pseudogene TRBV3-2) to TRBJ1-5; D not resolved. The CDR3 spans 14 residues. V was shortened by 1 base and J by 3 bases, with 7 bases between the two germline ends. CDR1 is LGHDT and CDR2 is YNNKEL in the germline V gene (reference sequence). The chain's CDR3 is CASSQGHYNQPQHF. In DNA form, the CDR3 reads TGTGCCAGCAGCCAAGGTCACTACAATCAGCCCCAGCATTTT.

This chain uses TRBV5-4 with TRBJ2-7; 9 nucleotides agree with TRBD2. Germline CDR1 reads SGHNT; CDR2 reads YYREEE (reference sequence). The CDR3 spans 16 residues. V lost 0 bases, J lost 1 base, and 5 bases stayed unmatched. The CDR3 DNA is TGTGCCAGCAGCTTGGGTGCTAGCGGGGAATCCTACGAGCAGTACTTC. Translation gives CASSLGASGESYEQYF. Together with reference TRBV5-4 and TRBJ2-7, the CDR3 gives the full variable domain: ETGVTQSPTHLIKTRGQQVTLRCSSQSGHNTVSWYQQALGQGPQFIFQYYREEENGRGNFPPRFSGLQFPNYSSELNVNALELDDSALYLCASSLGASGESYEQYFGPGTRLTVT.

This clone was seen more than once but under ten times. The chain recombines TRBV7-9 with TRBJ2-5; D is possibly TRBD2 (6 bases). The CDR3 length is 15 residues. V lost 5 bases and J lost 1, with 14 bases in between. Germline CDR1 SEHNR, CDR2 FQNEAQ (reference sequence). CDR3 DNA sequence: TGTGCCAGCAGCCCGGGGGAGCGGGCCCAAGAGACCCAGTACTTC. This translates into CASSPGERAQETQYF.